These 6 T cell receptor beta chains were sequenced from one sample in a study of T cell changes during pregnancy in multiple sclerosis. Sequencing used immunoSEQ multiplex PCR; TCRdb keeps in-frame clones, though not all of them. The repertoire holds around 95,000 clones, 94% seen once, with more than 1.5% in the top ten. The sample was peripheral blood, taken after pregnancy. Every receptor here comes from a female donor in good health, enrolled as a control in a pregnancy study.

This clone was counted once. This chain uses TRBV2 with TRBJ1-5; D not certain. The CDR3 runs to 15 residues. Deletions cut 3 bases from V and 2 bases from J, with 11 bases between. Germline-derived CDR1 and CDR2 are SNHLY and FYNNEI. The CDR3 loop is CASSEAGSRNQPQHF. The CDR3 nucleotides are TGTGCCAGCAGTGAGGCGGGGAGCCGCAATCAGCCCCAGCATTTT.

This sequence joins TRBV2 and TRBJ2-3; 7 nucleotides match TRBD2. Germline CDR1 SNHLY, CDR2 FYNNEI. The CDR3 has 16 amino acids. After removal of 6 bases from V and 3 bases from J, the junction contained 12 bases not matched to a gene. The CDR3 bases are TGTGCCAGCAGGCCCACCGGGACTACGATAACAGATACGCAGTATTTT. It specifies CASRPTGTTITDTQYF.

The V call is TRBV28, the J call TRBJ1-2; TRBD1 is a possible D gene (6 bases). The germline V and J ends were trimmed by 6 bases and 8 bases, with 31 bases remaining between them. Germline V gives CDR1 MDHEN, CDR2 SYDVKM. The CDR3 loop spans 18 amino acids. The CDR3 nucleotides are TGTGCCAGCAGCCGAACCGGGACACTTCCAAATAGAGGTCAGGGCTACACCTTC. The encoded protein is CASSRTGTLPNRGQGYTF.

The V gene is TRBV5-1, the J gene TRBJ2-2; 11 bases map to TRBD2. Germline CDR1 is SGHRS and CDR2 is YFSETQ. CDR3 length equals 17 residues. The junction had 4 bases not matched to a gene; V was cut back by 1 base and J by 2 bases. In DNA, the CDR3 is TGCGCCAGCAGCTTGATTAGCGGGAGGGCTAACACCGGGGAGCTGTTTTTT. Amino acids: CASSLISGRANTGELFF.

The chain employs TRBV19 and TRBJ1-5; TRBD1 matches 8 bases. The V segment lost 7 bases and the J segment 5 bases; nucleotides outside the gene matches: 7. CDR1 LNHDA and CDR2 SQIVND come from the germline V gene (reference sequence). This CDR3 comprises 14 residues. The CDR3 protein is CASNDRGYDQPQHF. The CDR3 DNA reads TGTGCCAGTAATGACAGGGGTTATGATCAGCCCCAGCATTTT.

The rearrangement uses TRBV5-1 and TRBJ1-1; D is undetermined. Germline loops: CDR1 SGHRS, CDR2 YFSETQ. The length of the CDR3 is 13 residues. The V end lost 6 bases, the J end lost 9 bases, and 18 bases lay between the germline ends. CDR3 in amino acids: CASIRGEGHQAFF. CDR3 DNA: TGCGCCAGCATCCGGGGAGAGGGCCATCAAGCTTTCTTT. Full variable domain (missing parts from reference TRBV5-1 and TRBJ1-1): KAGVTQTPRYLIKTRGQQVTLSCSPISGHRSVSWYQQTPGQGLQFLFEYFSETQRNKGNFPGRFSGRQFSNSRSEMNVSTLELGDSALYLCASIRGEGHQAFFGQGTRLTVV.